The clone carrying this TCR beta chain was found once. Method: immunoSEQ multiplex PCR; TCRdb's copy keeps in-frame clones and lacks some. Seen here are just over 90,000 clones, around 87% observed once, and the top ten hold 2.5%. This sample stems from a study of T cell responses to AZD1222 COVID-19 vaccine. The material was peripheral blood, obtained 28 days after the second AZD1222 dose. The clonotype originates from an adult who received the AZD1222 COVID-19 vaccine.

Here the CDR3 reads CASSHGASGTAWDTQYF. The CDR3 region has the DNA TGTGCCAGCAGCCACGGGGCTAGCGGGACCGCTTGGGATACGCAGTATTTT. The rearrangement joins TRBV13 to TRBJ2-3, with TRBD2 identical over 9 bases. The junction had 15 bases not matched to a gene; V was cut back by 5 bases and J by 6 bases. Germline V CDR1 and CDR2: PRHDT, FYEKMQ (reference sequence). The CDR3 is made up of 17 amino acids.